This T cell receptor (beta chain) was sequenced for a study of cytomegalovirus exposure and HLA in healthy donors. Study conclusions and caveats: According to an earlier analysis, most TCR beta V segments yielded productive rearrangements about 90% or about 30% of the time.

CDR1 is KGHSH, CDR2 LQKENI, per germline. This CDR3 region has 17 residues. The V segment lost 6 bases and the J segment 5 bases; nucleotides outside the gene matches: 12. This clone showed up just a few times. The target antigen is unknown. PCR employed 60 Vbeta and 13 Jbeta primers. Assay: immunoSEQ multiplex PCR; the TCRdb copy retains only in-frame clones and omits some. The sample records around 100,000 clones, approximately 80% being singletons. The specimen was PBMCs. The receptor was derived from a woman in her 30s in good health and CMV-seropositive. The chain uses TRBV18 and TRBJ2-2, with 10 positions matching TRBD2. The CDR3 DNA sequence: TGTGCCAGCTCGCTTGGGACTAGCGAGAAAAGGACCGGGGAGCTGTTTTTT. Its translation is CASSLGTSEKRTGELFF.